A selection of T cell receptor beta chains follows, all from one sample in a study of blood T cell repertoires in COVID-19. Repertoires were generated with immunoSEQ multiplex PCR, while TCRdb's copy carries only in-frame clones and drops some. The sample records about 350,000 clones, around 87% being singletons. Sequenced material: PBMCs or T cells enriched from blood (not recorded which). These receptors all stem from a woman between 25 and 40 years old who had recovered from COVID-19. The CDR3 runs from the conserved cysteine through the conserved F or W. The D gene is left open where the match is weak. Size is stated for part of the rows, as once, few or many counts, or as a class when the clone is expanded.

j_call clone_size v_call d_call cdr3_aa cdr3_nt
TRBJ1-2 NA TRBV6-5 NA CASRGGYGYTF TGTGCCAGTAGGGGGGGGTATGGCTACACCTTC
TRBJ1-2 NA TRBV12-5 NA CASGLTGTGNGYTF TGTGCTAGTGGTTTGACAGGGACGGGTAATGGCTACACCTTC
TRBJ2-7 once TRBV7-6 NA CASSFGVDYEQYF TGTGCCAGCAGCTTCGGGGTCGACTACGAGCAGTACTTC
TRBJ2-2 few TRBV7-2 TRBD2 CASSLSGGVNTGELFF TGTGCCAGCAGCTTAAGCGGGGGGGTTAACACCGGGGAGCTGTTTTTT
TRBJ1-2 NA TRBV5-1 TRBD1 CASSLFYQGGNYGYTF TGCGCCAGCAGCTTGTTTTACCAGGGGGGTAACTATGGCTACACCTTC
TRBJ2-3 NA TRBV11-2 NA CASSVGGGSTDTQYF TGTGCCAGCAGTGTAGGGGGGGGAAGCACAGATACGCAGTATTTT
TRBJ1-2 few TRBV19 TRBD1 CASSSAPGQGTRGYTF TGTGCCAGTAGTTCCGCTCCGGGACAGGGGACGAGGGGCTACACCTTC
TRBJ1-5 once TRBV7-2 TRBD1 CASSPGQGNQPQHF TGTGCCAGCAGCCCCGGACAGGGGAATCAGCCCCAGCATTTT
TRBJ1-1 NA TRBV9 NA CASSFKARGNTEAFF TGTGCCAGCAGTTTCAAAGCCAGGGGGAACACTGAAGCTTTCTTT
TRBJ2-7 NA TRBV4-3 TRBD1 CASSSARGYEQYF TGCGCCAGCAGCTCAGCCAGGGGGTACGAGCAGTACTTC
TRBJ1-1 NA TRBV9 TRBD1 CASSPGTGNTEAFF TGTGCCAGCAGCCCTGGGACAGGGAACACTGAAGCTTTCTTT
TRBJ1-6 NA TRBV6-8 NA CARGGICNSPLHF TGTGCCAGAGGGGGAATATGTAATTCACCCCTCCACTTT
TRBJ1-1 NA TRBV15 NA CATSRERAGNTEAFF TGTGCCACCAGCAGAGAGAGGGCAGGGAACACTGAAGCTTTCTTT
TRBJ1-3 NA TRBV5-4 NA CASSLAGGAKAGNTIYF TGTGCCAGCAGCTTGGCGGGGGGGGCGAAGGCTGGAAACACCATATATTTT
TRBJ2-1 NA TRBV7-9 NA CASSTGTQGWEQFF TGTGCCAGCAGCACCGGGACCCAGGGGTGGGAGCAGTTCTTC
TRBJ1-3 NA TRBV19 TRBD1 CASSSFDRGRYGNTIYF TGTGCCAGTAGTTCCTTCGACAGGGGCCGCTACGGAAACACCATATATTTT
TRBJ2-5 NA TRBV7-9 NA CASSLRGGETQYF TGTGCCAGCAGCTTGAGAGGCGGAGAGACCCAGTACTTC
TRBJ1-2 NA TRBV27 NA CASSLGRGDGYTF TGTGCCAGCAGTTTGGGCCGGGGGGATGGCTACACCTTC
TRBJ1-3 NA TRBV25-1 NA CASSNVGGHTIYF TGTGCCAGCAGTAATGTCGGAGGTCACACCATATATTTT
TRBJ2-1 many TRBV28 TRBD2 CAGSTGSLAGGPGVYNEQFF TGTGCCGGTTCCACCGGGTCACTAGCGGGGGGGCCTGGGGTCTACAATGAGCAGTTCTTC
TRBJ1-2 few TRBV24-1 NA CATSDPQTNGYTF TGTGCCACCAGTGATCCCCAAACAAATGGCTACACCTTC
TRBJ2-6 NA TRBV5-5 TRBD2 CASSPHGGVAGANVLTF TGTGCCAGCAGCCCCCATGGGGGGGTCGCTGGGGCCAACGTCCTGACTTTC
TRBJ1-5 once TRBV5-1 TRBD1 CASSYTRDRGPDQPQHF TGCGCCAGCAGCTATACCCGGGACAGGGGGCCGGATCAGCCCCAGCATTTT
TRBJ2-7 many TRBV5-1 NA CASSFSLQSSYEQYF TGCGCCAGCAGCTTCAGTTTGCAAAGCTCCTACGAGCAGTACTTC
TRBJ2-5 once TRBV5-1 NA CASSRQAEETQYF TGCGCCAGCAGCCGACAGGCGGAAGAGACCCAGTACTTC
TRBJ2-1 NA TRBV5-1 TRBD2 CASSLGIAGSSYNEQFF TGCGCCAGCAGCTTGGGAATAGCGGGTTCTTCCTACAATGAGCAGTTCTTC
TRBJ2-1 NA TRBV5-6 TRBD2 CASSLGLAGGSYNEQFF TGTGCCAGCAGCCTGGGACTAGCGGGGGGCTCCTACAATGAGCAGTTCTTC
TRBJ2-7 few TRBV18 TRBD1 CASSPPITLRTGRFPYEQYF TGTGCCAGCTCACCGCCCATCACATTACGGACAGGGAGATTCCCATACGAGCAGTACTTC
TRBJ2-1 NA TRBV20-1 NA CSASRIGEQFF TGCAGTGCATCTAGAATTGGAGAGCAGTTCTTC
TRBJ1-1 NA TRBV19 NA CASSIDLRGEAFF TGTGCCAGTAGTATAGATTTAAGGGGTGAAGCTTTCTTT
TRBJ1-1 NA TRBV5-4 NA CASSSSWPMNTEAFF TGTGCCAGCAGCTCCTCGTGGCCCATGAACACTGAAGCTTTCTTT
TRBJ2-3 NA TRBV19 TRBD2 CASSITGRPDTQYF TGTGCCAGTAGTATAACCGGGAGGCCAGATACGCAGTATTTT
TRBJ1-1 NA TRBV7-8 NA CASSSPSGHGNTEAFF TGTGCCAGCAGCTCTCCCTCCGGACACGGGAACACTGAAGCTTTCTTT
TRBJ1-2 NA TRBV29-1 NA CSVGQTSNYGYTF TGCAGCGTTGGACAGACATCTAACTATGGCTACACCTTC
TRBJ1-4 NA TRBV10-3 NA CAISESPQRSPNEKLFF TGTGCCATCAGTGAGTCGCCCCAAAGGAGTCCTAATGAAAAACTGTTTTTT
TRBJ1-6 few TRBV19 TRBD1 CASRGQGAVNSPLHF TGTGCCAGTAGGGGACAGGGGGCGGTGAATTCACCCCTCCACTTT
TRBJ2-5 NA TRBV5-6 TRBD2 CASTLLAGNQETQYF TGTGCCAGCACCCTACTAGCGGGGAACCAAGAGACCCAGTACTTC
TRBJ1-4 few TRBV18 TRBD1 CASSQGAGGEKLFF TGTGCCAGCTCACAGGGGGCTGGAGGCGAAAAACTGTTTTTT
TRBJ2-1 once TRBV15 TRBD2 CATSLPGLAGGNEQFF TGTGCCACCAGCTTACCGGGACTAGCGGGGGGCAATGAGCAGTTCTTC
TRBJ1-3 NA TRBV7-9 NA CASSLDTSGNTIYF TGTGCCAGCAGCTTGGACACTTCTGGAAACACCATATATTTT
TRBJ1-5 NA TRBV2 TRBD1 CASSESQGGNQPQHF TGTGCCAGCAGTGAGTCACAGGGGGGGAATCAGCCCCAGCATTTT
TRBJ2-7 NA TRBV29-1 NA CSVSTSSYEQYF TGCAGCGTTTCCACGAGCTCCTACGAGCAGTACTTC
TRBJ2-1 NA TRBV6-5 TRBD2 CASSVLAGDNEQFF TGTGCCAGCAGCGTACTAGCGGGGGACAATGAGCAGTTCTTC
TRBJ2-7 NA TRBV28 NA CASSGRYLYEQYF TGTGCCAGCAGTGGGCGTTACCTTTACGAGCAGTACTTC
TRBJ2-1 NA TRBV11-2 NA CASSPIRGANEQFF TGTGCCAGCAGCCCCATCCGGGGGGCGAATGAGCAGTTCTTC
TRBJ1-2 NA TRBV28 NA CASSFNGGRNYGYTF TGTGCCAGCAGTTTTAATGGAGGGCGTAACTATGGCTACACCTTC
TRBJ1-1 NA TRBV18 NA CASSPNGGPMNTEAFF TGTGCCAGCTCACCGAACGGCGGCCCCATGAACACTGAAGCTTTCTTT
TRBJ1-1 NA TRBV9 NA CASSVLSNTEAFF TGTGCCAGCAGCGTCCTGTCCAACACTGAAGCTTTCTTT
TRBJ2-7 NA TRBV7-8 NA CASSLGRAGPPIYEQYF TGTGCCAGCAGCTTAGGTCGGGCAGGGCCACCGATTTACGAGCAGTACTTC
TRBJ1-2 NA TRBV27 NA CASRFIVGGYGYTF TGTGCCAGCAGATTTATCGTGGGGGGCTATGGCTACACCTTC
TRBJ1-3 NA TRBV28 NA CASSGQTTGNTIYF TGTGCCAGCTCGGGACAAACTACTGGAAACACCATATATTTT
TRBJ2-3 once TRBV18 NA CASSPLRGSDTQYF TGTGCCAGCTCACCACTTCGGGGGTCAGATACGCAGTATTTT
TRBJ2-1 NA TRBV7-2 NA CASSLVALLNEQFF TGTGCCAGCAGCTTAGTAGCACTGTTAAATGAGCAGTTCTTC
TRBJ1-2 NA TRBV6-6 NA CASSLNRDSNYGYTF TGTGCCAGCAGTTTAAACAGGGATTCCAACTATGGCTACACCTTC
TRBJ2-3 NA TRBV28 TRBD1 CASSLRGTGGDTQYF TGTGCCAGCAGTTTACGCGGGACAGGTGGCGATACGCAGTATTTT
TRBJ2-2 NA TRBV19 NA CASSDRDRYTGELFF TGTGCCAGTAGTGACCGGGATCGGTACACCGGGGAGCTGTTTTTT
TRBJ2-7 NA TRBV6-5 NA CASSPIVGRTDEQYF TGTGCCAGCAGCCCAATCGTGGGGCGTACCGACGAGCAGTACTTC
TRBJ2-1 NA TRBV6-5 NA CASRPNLAFDEQFF TGTGCCAGCAGACCGAATCTAGCATTCGATGAGCAGTTCTTC
TRBJ2-1 once TRBV4-2 TRBD2 CASSQDQAGRSYNEQFF TGTGCCAGCAGCCAAGATCAAGCGGGGAGGTCCTACAATGAGCAGTTCTTC
TRBJ1-2 NA TRBV4-2 NA CASSQPSPGRGGYGYTF TGTGCCAGCAGCCAGCCCTCGCCGGGGCGCGGGGGCTATGGCTACACCTTC